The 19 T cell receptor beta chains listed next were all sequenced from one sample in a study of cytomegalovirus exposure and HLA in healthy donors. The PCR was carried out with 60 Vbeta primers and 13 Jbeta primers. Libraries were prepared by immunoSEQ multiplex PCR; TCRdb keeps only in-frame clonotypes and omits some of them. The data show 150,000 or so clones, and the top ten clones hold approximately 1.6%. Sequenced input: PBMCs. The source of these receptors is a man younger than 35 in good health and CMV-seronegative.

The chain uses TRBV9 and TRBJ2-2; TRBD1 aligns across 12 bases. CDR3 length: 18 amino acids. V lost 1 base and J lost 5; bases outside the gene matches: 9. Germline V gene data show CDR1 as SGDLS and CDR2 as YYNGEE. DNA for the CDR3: TGTGCCAGCAGCGTATATGGGACAGGGGGCCAGGGTACCGGGGAGCTGTTTTTT. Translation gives CASSVYGTGGQGTGELFF.

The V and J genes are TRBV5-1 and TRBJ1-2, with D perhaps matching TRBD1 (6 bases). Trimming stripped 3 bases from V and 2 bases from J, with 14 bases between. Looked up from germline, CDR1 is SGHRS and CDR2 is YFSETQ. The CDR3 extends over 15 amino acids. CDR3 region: CASSSGHKGNYGYTF. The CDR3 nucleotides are TGCGCCAGCAGCTCGGGACATAAAGGCAACTATGGCTACACCTTC.

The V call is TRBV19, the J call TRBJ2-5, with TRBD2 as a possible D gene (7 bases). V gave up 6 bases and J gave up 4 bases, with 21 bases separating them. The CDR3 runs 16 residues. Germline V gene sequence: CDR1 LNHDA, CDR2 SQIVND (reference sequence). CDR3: CASSLHPGGPVETQYF. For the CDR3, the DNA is TGTGCCAGTAGCCTACACCCCGGGGGGCCGGTAGAGACCCAGTACTTC.

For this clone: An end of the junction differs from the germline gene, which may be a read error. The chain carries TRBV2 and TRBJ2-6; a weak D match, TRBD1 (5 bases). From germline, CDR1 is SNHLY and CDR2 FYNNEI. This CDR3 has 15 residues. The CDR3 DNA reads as TGTGCCAGCAGTGTGAAGGGATCTGGGGCCGACGTCCTGACTTTC. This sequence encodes CASSVKGSGADVLTF.

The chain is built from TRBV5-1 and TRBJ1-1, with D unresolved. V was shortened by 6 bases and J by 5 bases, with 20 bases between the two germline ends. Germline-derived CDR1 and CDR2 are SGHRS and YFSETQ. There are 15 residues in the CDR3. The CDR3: CASTFGPPAKTEAFF. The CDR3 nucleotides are TGCGCCAGCACATTTGGGCCTCCGGCGAAAACTGAAGCTTTCTTT.

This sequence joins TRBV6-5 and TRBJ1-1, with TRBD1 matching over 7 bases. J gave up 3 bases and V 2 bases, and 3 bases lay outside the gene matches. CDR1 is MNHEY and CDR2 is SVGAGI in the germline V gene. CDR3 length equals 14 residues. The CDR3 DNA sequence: TGTGCCAGCAGTTACGCCGACAGGGACACTGAAGCTTTCTTT. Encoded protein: CASSYADRDTEAFF.

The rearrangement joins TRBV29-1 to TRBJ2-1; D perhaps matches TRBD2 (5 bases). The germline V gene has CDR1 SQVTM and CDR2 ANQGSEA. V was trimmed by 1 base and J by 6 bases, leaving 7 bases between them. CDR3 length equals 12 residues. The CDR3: CSVEGGGNEQFF. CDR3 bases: TGCAGCGTTGAAGGAGGAGGCAATGAGCAGTTCTTC.

The CDR3 protein is CASSSDRAAGSPLHF. CDR3 nucleotide sequence: TGTGCCAGCAGTTCCGACAGGGCCGCGGGGTCACCCCTCCACTTT. The V and J genes are TRBV6-5 and TRBJ1-6; 7 bases align to TRBD1. The CDR3 is 15 residues long. Germline V CDR1 and CDR2: MNHEY, SVGAGI. J was trimmed by 10 bases and V by 4 bases; bases with no gene match: 10.

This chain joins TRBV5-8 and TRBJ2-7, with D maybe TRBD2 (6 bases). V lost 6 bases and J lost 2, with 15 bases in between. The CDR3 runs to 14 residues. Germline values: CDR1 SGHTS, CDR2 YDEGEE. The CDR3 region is CASTRQGLPYEQYF. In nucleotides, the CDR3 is TGTGCCAGCACCAGACAAGGACTACCCTACGAGCAGTACTTC.

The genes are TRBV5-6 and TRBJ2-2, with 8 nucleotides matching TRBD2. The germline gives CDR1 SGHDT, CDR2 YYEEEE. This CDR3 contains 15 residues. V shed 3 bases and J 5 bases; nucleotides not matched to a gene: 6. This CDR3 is CASSWGLGSTGELFF. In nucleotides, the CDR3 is TGTGCCAGCAGCTGGGGACTAGGTTCTACCGGGGAGCTGTTTTTT.

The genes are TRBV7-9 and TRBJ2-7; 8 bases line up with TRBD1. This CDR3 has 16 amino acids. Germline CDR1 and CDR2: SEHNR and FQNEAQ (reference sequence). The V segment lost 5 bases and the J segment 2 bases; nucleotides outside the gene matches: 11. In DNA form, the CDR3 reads TGTGCCAGCAGCGCCAACCAGGGGGCTAGAGCCTACGAGCAGTACTTC. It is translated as CASSANQGARAYEQYF.

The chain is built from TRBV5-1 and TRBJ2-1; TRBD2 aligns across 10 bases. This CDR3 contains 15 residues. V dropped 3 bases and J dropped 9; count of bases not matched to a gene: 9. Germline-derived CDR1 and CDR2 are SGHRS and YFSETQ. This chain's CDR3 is CASSSSGGREVEQFF. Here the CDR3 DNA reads TGCGCCAGCAGCTCTAGCGGGGGCAGGGAGGTTGAGCAGTTCTTC.

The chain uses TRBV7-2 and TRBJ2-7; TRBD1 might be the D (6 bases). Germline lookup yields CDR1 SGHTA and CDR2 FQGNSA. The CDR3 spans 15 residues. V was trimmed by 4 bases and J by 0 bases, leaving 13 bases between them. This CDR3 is CASSYRDMSSYEQYF. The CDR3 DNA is TGTGCCAGCAGCTACCGGGACATGTCCTCCTACGAGCAGTACTTC.

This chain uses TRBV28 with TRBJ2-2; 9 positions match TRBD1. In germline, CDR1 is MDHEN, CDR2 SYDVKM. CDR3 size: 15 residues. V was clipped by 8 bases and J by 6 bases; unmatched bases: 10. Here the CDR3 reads CASHSGQGFAGELFF. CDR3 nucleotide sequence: TGTGCCAGCCATTCGGGACAGGGCTTCGCCGGGGAGCTGTTTTTT. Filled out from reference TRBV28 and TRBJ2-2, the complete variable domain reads DVKVTQSSRYLVKRTGEKVFLECVQDMDHENMFWYRQDPGLGLRLIYFSYDVKMKEKGDIPEGYSVSREKKERFSLILESASTNQTSMYLCASHSGQGFAGELFFGEGSRLTVL.

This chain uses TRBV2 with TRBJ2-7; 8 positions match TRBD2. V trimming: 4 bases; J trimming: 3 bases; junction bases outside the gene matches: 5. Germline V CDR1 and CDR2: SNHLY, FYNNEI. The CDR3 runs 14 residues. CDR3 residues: CASSAGTSGYEQYF. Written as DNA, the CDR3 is TGTGCCAGCAGTGCAGGAACTAGCGGCTACGAGCAGTACTTC.

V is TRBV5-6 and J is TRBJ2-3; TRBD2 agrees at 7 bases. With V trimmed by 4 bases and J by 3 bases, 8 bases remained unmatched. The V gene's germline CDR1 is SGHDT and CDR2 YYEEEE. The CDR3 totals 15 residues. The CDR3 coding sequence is TGTGCCAGCAGCGCGACCGGGACTACTACAGATACGCAGTATTTT. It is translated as CASSATGTTTDTQYF.

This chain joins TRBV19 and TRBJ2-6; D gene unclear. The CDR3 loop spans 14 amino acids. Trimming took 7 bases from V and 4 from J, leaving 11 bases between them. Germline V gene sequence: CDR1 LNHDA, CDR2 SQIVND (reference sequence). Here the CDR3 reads CASKTGWGANVLTF. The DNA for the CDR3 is TGTGCCAGTAAGACCGGGTGGGGGGCCAACGTCCTGACTTTC.

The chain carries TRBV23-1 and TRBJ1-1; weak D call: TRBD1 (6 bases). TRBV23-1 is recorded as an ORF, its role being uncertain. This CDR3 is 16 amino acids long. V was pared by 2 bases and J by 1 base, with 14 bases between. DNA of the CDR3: TGCGCCAGCAGTCAACCTGAGGACAGCCAGAACACTGAAGCTTTCTTT. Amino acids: CASSQPEDSQNTEAFF.

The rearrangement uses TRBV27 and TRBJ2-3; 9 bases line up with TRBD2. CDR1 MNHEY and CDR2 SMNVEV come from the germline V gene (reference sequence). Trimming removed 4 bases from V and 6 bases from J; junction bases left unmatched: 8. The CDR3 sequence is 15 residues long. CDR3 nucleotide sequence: TGTGCCAGCAGTTGGGGACTAGCCGGTCCCGATACGCAGTATTTT. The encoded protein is CASSWGLAGPDTQYF.